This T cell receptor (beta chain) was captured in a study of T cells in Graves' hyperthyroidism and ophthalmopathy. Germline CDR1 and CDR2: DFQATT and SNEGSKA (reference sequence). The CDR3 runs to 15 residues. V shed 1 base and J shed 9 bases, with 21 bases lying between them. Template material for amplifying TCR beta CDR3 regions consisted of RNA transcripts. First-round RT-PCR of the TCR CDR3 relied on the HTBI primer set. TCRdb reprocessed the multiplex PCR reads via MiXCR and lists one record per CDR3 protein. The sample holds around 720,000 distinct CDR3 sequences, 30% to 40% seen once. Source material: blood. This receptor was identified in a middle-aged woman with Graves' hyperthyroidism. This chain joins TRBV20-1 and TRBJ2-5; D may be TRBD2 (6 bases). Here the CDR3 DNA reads TGCAGTGCTAGAGGAGGTGCGGGGCTCAATCAGCCCCAGTACTTC. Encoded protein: CSARGGAGLNQPQYF.